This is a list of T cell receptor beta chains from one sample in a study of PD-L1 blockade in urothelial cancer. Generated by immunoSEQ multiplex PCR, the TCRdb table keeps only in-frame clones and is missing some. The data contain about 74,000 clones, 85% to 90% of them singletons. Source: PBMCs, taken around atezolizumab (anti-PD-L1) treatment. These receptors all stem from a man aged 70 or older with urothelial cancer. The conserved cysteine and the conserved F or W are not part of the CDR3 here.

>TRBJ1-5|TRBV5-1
ASARDSNQPQH
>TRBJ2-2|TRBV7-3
ASSLNGGSNTGELF
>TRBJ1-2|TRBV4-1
ASSQDEQGNYGYT
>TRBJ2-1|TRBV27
ASSVGQGYNEQF
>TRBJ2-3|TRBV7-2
ASSSPSGSYTDTQY
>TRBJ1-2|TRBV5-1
ASSPEGQGAYGYT
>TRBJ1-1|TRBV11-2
ASSPRGNTEAF
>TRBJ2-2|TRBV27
ASSSPQGLGTGELF
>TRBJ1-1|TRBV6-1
ASTPGGGGRTEAF
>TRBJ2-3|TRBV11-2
ASSSYSSASTDTQY